The clone carrying this T cell receptor beta chain was detected ten times or more. The antigen is unknown. This CDR3 region has 16 residues. Germline V lookup: CDR1 MNHEY, CDR2 SVGAGI. Trimming cost V 0 bases and J 1 base, with 9 bases left between them. TCRdb ran MiXCR on the 5' RACE reads and lists one entry per CDR3 protein. In the table there are roughly 350,000 distinct CDR3 sequences, around 7.6% of which are singletons. The source of the sample is a study of CD8 T cells in ankylosing spondylitis. General study findings and limits: Clones linked with disease were CD8+ and fairly uncommon in the peripheral blood. Blood of patients with ankylosing spondylitis appeared to be characterized by a TCR beta motif of seven or eight highly homologous variants. Earlier work had already found some motif variants in reactive arthritis synovial fluid and blood. Enrichment of disease-linked clones was reportedly significant in matched ankylosing spondylitis synovial fluid.

The sample comprised blood, either unsorted or a sorted T cell fraction (not recorded which). This receptor was identified in a male donor with ankylosing spondylitis. The chain uses TRBV6-5 and TRBJ2-2; D gene unclear. The CDR3 DNA sequence: TGTGCCAGCAGTTACTCGGAAAGGGTGAACACCGGGGAGCTGTTTTTT. Protein product: CASSYSERVNTGELFF.